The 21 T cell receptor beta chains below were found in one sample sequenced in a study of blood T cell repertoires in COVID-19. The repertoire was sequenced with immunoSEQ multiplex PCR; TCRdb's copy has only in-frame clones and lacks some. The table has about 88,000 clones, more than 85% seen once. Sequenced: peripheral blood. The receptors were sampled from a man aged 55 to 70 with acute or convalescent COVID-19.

The CDR3 is CASSSRTSSYGYTF. The DNA of the CDR3 is TGTGCCAGCAGTTCTCGGACTTCATCCTATGGCTACACCTTC. This rearrangement joins TRBV27 to TRBJ1-2; D call uncertain. With 4 bases removed from V and 4 bases from J, the gap between germline ends came to 13 bases. This CDR3 contains 14 residues. The germline gives CDR1 MNHEY, CDR2 SMNVEV (reference sequence).

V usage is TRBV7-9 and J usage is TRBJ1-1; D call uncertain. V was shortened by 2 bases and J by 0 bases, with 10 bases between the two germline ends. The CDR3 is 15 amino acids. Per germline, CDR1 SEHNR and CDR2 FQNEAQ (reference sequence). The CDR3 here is CASSLITEMNTEAFF. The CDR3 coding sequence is TGTGCCAGCAGCTTAATCACGGAGATGAACACTGAAGCTTTCTTT.

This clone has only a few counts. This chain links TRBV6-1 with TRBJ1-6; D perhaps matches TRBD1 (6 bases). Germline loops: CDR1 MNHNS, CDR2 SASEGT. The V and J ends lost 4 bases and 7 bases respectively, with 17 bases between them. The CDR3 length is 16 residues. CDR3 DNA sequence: TGTGCCAGCAGTGGGGCGGCAGGGGCCCTGAATTCACCCCTCCACTTT. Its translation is CASSGAAGALNSPLHF.

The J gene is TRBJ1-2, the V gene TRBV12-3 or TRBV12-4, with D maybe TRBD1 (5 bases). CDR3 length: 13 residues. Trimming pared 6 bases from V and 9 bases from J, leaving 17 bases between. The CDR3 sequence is CASSLGRGTSYTF. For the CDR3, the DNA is TGTGCCAGCAGCCTAGGGAGAGGGACTAGCTACACCTTC.

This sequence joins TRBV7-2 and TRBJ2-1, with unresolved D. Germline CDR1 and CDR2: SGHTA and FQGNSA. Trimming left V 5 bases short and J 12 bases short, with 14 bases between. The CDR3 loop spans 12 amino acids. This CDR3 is CASSPPKMWQFF. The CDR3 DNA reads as TGTGCCAGCAGCCCGCCTAAAATGTGGCAGTTCTTC. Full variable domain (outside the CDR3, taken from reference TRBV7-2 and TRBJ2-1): GAGVSQSPSNKVTEKGKDVELRCDPISGHTALYWYRQSLGQGLEFLIYFQGNSAPDKSGLPSDRFSAERTGGSVSTLTIQRTQQEDSAVYLCASSPPKMWQFFGPGTRLTVL.

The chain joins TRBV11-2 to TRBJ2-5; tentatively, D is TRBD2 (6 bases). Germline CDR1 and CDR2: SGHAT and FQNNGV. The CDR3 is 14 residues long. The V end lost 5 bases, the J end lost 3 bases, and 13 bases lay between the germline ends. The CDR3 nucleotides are TGTGCCAGCAGCCCCACTAGCAGGAAAGAGACCCAGTACTTC. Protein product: CASSPTSRKETQYF.

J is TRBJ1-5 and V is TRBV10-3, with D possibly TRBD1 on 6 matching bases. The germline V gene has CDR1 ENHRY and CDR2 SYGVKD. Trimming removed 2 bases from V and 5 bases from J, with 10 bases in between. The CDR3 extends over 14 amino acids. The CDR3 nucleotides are TGTGCCATCAGTGAGAGGGGGACCGATCAGCCCCAGCATTTT. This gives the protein CAISERGTDQPQHF.

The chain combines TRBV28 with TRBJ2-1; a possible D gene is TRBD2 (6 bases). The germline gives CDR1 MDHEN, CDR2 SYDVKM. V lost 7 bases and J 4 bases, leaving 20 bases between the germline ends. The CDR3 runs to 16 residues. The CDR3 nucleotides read TGTGCCAGCATCCGAAGGGGCACTAGCCGTTACAATGAGCAGTTCTTC. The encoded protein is CASIRRGTSRYNEQFF.

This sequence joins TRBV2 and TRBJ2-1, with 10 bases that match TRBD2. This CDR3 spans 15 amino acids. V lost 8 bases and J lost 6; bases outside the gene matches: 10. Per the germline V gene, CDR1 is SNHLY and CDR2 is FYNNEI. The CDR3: CASSPGSGRSNEQFF. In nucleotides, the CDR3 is TGTGCCAGCTCCCCGGGTAGCGGGAGGTCCAATGAGCAGTTCTTC. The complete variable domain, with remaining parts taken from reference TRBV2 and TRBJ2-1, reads EPEVTQTPSHQVTQMGQEVILRCVPISNHLYFYWYRQILGQKVEFLVSFYNNEISEKSEIFDDQFSVERPDGSNFTLKIRSTKLEDSAMYFCASSPGSGRSNEQFFGPGTRLTVL.

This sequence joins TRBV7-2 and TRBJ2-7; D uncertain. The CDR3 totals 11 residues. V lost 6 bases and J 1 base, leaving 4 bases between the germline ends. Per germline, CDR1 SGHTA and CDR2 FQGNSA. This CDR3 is CASSMSYEQYF. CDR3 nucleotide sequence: TGTGCCAGCAGTATGTCCTACGAGCAGTACTTC.

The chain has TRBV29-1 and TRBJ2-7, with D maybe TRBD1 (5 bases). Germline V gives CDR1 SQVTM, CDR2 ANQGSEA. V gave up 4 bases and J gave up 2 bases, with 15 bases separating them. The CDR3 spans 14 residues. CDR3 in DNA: TGCAGCGTTGGGGGCACGAGAGCCGCCTACGAGCAGTACTTC. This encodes CSVGGTRAAYEQYF.

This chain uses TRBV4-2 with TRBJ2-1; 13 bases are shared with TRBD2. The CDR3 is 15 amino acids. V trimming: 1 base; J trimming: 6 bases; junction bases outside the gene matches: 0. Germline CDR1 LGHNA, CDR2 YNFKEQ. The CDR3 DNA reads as TGTGCCAGCAGCCAAGGACTAGCGGGAGGCAATGAGCAGTTCTTC. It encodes CASSQGLAGGNEQFF.

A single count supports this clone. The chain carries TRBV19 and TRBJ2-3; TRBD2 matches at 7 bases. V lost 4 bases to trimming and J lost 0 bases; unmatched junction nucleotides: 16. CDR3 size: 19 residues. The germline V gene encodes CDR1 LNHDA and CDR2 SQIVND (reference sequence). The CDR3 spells CASSRGSSPGSGSTDTQYF. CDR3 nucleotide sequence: TGTGCCAGTAGTAGGGGCTCATCGCCGGGTAGCGGGAGCACAGATACGCAGTATTTT.

This CDR3 reads CATRTGNQPQHF. CDR3 bases: TGTGCCACTCGGACAGGGAATCAGCCCCAGCATTTT. This sequence joins TRBV27 and TRBJ1-5; TRBD1 matches at 8 bases. Germline CDR1 and CDR2: MNHEY and SMNVEV (reference sequence). The CDR3 contains 12 residues. Germline trimming cut 10 bases from V and 4 bases from J; bases unmatched to any gene: 3.

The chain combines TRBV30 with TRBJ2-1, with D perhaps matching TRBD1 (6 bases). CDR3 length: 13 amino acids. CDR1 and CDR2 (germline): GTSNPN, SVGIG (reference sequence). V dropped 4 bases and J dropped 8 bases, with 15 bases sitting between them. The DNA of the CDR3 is TGTGCCTGGAATATAAACAGGGCCGATGAGCAGTTCTTC. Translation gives CAWNINRADEQFF.

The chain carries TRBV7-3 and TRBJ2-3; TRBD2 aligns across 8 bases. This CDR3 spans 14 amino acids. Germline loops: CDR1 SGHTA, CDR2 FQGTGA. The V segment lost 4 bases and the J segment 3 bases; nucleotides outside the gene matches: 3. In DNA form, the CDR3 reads TGTGCCAGCAGCTCGGGAGGGTGGACAGATACGCAGTATTTT. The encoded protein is CASSSGGWTDTQYF.

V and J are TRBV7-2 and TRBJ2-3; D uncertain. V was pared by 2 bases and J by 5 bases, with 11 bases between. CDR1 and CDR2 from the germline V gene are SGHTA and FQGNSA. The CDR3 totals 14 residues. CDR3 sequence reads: CASSLQAVGDTQYF. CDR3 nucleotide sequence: TGTGCCAGCAGCTTACAGGCTGTCGGAGATACGCAGTATTTT.

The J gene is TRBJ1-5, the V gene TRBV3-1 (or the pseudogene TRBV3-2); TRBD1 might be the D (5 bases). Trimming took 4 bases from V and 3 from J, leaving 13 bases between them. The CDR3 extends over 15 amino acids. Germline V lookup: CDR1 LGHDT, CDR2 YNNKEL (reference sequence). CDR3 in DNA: TGTGCCAGCAGCCGGGGGACGGGACTCAATCAGCCCCAGCATTTT. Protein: CASSRGTGLNQPQHF.

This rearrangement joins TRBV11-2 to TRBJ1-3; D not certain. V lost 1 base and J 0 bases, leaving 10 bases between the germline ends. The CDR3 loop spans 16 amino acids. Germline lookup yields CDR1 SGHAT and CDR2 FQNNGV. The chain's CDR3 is CASSLGPTYSGNTIYF. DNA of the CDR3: TGTGCCAGCAGCTTAGGTCCTACCTACTCTGGAAACACCATATATTTT.

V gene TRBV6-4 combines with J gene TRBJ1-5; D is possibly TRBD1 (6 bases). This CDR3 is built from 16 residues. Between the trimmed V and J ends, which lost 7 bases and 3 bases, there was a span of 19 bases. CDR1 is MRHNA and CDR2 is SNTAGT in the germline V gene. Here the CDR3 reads CASIPNEGDNNQPQHF. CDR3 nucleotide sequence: TGTGCCAGCATCCCTAATGAGGGGGACAACAATCAGCCCCAGCATTTT.

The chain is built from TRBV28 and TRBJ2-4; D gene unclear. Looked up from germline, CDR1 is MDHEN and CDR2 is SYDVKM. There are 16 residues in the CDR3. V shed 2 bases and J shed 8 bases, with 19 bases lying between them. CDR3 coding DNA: TGTGCCAGCAGTTTAATCCGCGGTATTTTAACGGACATTCAGTACTTC. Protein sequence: CASSLIRGILTDIQYF.